These 17 T cell receptor beta chains were sequenced from one sample in a study of type 1 and type 2 diabetes patients. Genomic DNA was the PCR template. Multiplex PCR with 30 forward and 13 reverse primers amplified the TCR beta CDR3. TCRdb reprocessed the multiplex PCR reads via MiXCR and lists one record per CDR3 protein. The sample includes under 300,000 distinct CDR3 sequences, roughly 50% seen only once; the top ten take approximately 13%. The sample taken for sequencing was peripheral blood mononuclear cells (PBMCs). These receptors came from a man between 18 and 29 years old with type 2 diabetes.

Only a few counts were recorded for this clonotype. The J gene is TRBJ1-1, the V gene TRBV6-2 or TRBV6-3, with 8 bases matching TRBD1. Germline CDR1 MNHEY, CDR2 SVGEGT. The CDR3 totals 16 residues. Trimming at V came to 4 bases and at J to 1 base, leaving 8 bases not matched to a gene. CDR3 loop: CASSFEQGGTNTEAFF. CDR3 nucleotides: TGTGCCAGCAGTTTCGAACAGGGGGGGACGAACACTGAAGCTTTCTTT.

This clonotype turned up a few times. V gene TRBV29-1 combines with J gene TRBJ1-2; D gene ambiguous. Trimming shortened V by 3 bases and J by 9 bases, and 8 bases separated the two germline ends. Germline V lookup: CDR1 SQVTM, CDR2 ANQGSEA. This CDR3 comprises 10 residues. The CDR3 sequence is CSVEAERYTF. CDR3 DNA sequence: TGCAGCGTTGAGGCGGAACGCTACACCTTC.

The chain links TRBV7-9 to TRBJ1-1; no clear D. The CDR3 has 12 amino acids. Trimming removed 5 bases from V and 4 bases from J, with 8 bases in between. Germline V gives CDR1 SEHNR, CDR2 FQNEAQ (reference sequence). This CDR3 reads CASSALVTEAFF. The CDR3 DNA sequence: TGTGCCAGCAGCGCCCTGGTCACTGAAGCTTTCTTT.

This clonotype appeared a few times. J is TRBJ1-2 and V is TRBV7-2; D may be TRBD1 (5 bases). CDR1 and CDR2 from the germline V gene are SGHTA and FQGNSA. The length of the CDR3 is 15 residues. Trimming removed 4 bases at V and 1 base at J, with 13 bases between. In DNA form, the CDR3 reads TGTGCCAGCAGCTCATACAGGATAAGTAACTATGGCTACACCTTC. Protein: CASSSYRISNYGYTF.

Only a few counts were recorded for this clonotype. This chain connects TRBV7-3 to TRBJ2-3, with D tentatively TRBD2 (7 bases). Germline V gene lookup returns CDR1 SGHTA and CDR2 FQGTGA. CDR3 size: 17 residues. Deletions cut 2 bases from V and 1 base from J, with 16 bases between. The CDR3 spells CASSLGMGEGGTDTQYF. The CDR3 region has the DNA TGTGCCAGCAGCTTAGGAATGGGGGAGGGGGGCACAGATACGCAGTATTTT.

Turning to this clonotype: A much larger clone differs from this one at a single base, so this may be a read error. This chain connects TRBV2 to TRBJ1-1, with unresolved D. V gave up 9 bases and J gave up 1 base, with 12 bases separating them. Germline V gives CDR1 SNHLY, CDR2 FYNNEI. This CDR3 is built from 13 residues. The CDR3 nucleotides read TGTGCCAGTCTGGCTGTGCCGAACACTGAAGCTTTCTTT. The encoded protein is CASLAVPNTEAFF.

The chain recombines TRBV20-1 with TRBJ2-7; a possible D gene is TRBD2 (6 bases). This CDR3 spans 15 amino acids. In germline, CDR1 is DFQATT, CDR2 SNEGSKA (reference sequence). V lost 0 bases to trimming and J lost 0 bases, with 12 bases between them. This CDR3 reads CSARDSAGFSYEQYF. DNA for the CDR3: TGCAGTGCTAGAGATTCCGCGGGGTTCTCCTACGAGCAGTACTTC.

This clonotype has only a few counts. The chain carries TRBV30 and TRBJ2-7, with D possibly being TRBD1 (6 bases). CDR3 length: 14 residues. The V end was cut by 5 bases, the J end by 2 bases, with 16 bases between. Per germline, CDR1 GTSNPN and CDR2 SVGIG (reference sequence). The CDR3 region has the DNA TGTGCCTGGGTCCTACAGGGTTTCCCCTACGAGCAGTACTTC. This gives the protein CAWVLQGFPYEQYF.

In this sample, this clonotype turned up many times. The chain's CDR3 is CAWSVLPAQGFSYEQYF. The CDR3 coding sequence is TGTGCCTGGAGTGTTTTACCGGCCCAGGGTTTTTCCTACGAGCAGTACTTC. The rearrangement uses TRBV30 and TRBJ2-7, with D possibly being TRBD1 (5 bases). Germline CDR1 and CDR2: GTSNPN and SVGIG (reference sequence). This CDR3 is 17 amino acids long. The V end was cut by 0 bases, the J end by 1 base, with 19 bases between.

The genes are TRBV7-9 and TRBJ2-7, with TRBD1 as a possible D gene (5 bases). The CDR3 has 16 amino acids. V was cut by 2 bases and J by 7 bases, with 21 bases left in between. From germline, CDR1 is SEHNR and CDR2 FQNEAQ (reference sequence). CDR3 region: CASSLLQGIYLGEQYF. CDR3 nucleotide sequence: TGTGCCAGCAGCTTATTGCAGGGTATTTATTTGGGGGAGCAGTACTTC.

This clonotype was detected only a few times. The chain has TRBV19 and TRBJ2-1; D is unclear. The CDR3 sequence is 12 residues long. The germline V and J ends were trimmed by 5 bases and 10 bases, with 12 bases remaining between them. Germline CDR1 is LNHDA and CDR2 is SQIVND (reference sequence). The CDR3 DNA follows: TGTGCCAGTAGTTTAACTATACACGAGCAGTTCTTC. Its translation: CASSLTIHEQFF.

Written as DNA, the CDR3 is TGTGCCTGTCTTAACGGGGGCTATAATTCACCCCTCCACTTT. Protein sequence: CACLNGGYNSPLHF. The chain has TRBV30 and TRBJ1-6; D is possibly TRBD1 (5 bases). Deletions cut 6 bases from V and 3 bases from J, with 12 bases between. Germline values: CDR1 GTSNPN, CDR2 SVGIG (reference sequence). The CDR3 length is 14 residues.

This sequence joins TRBV28 and TRBJ2-7; tentatively, D is TRBD1 or TRBD2 (5 bases each). The CDR3 has 15 residues. V was trimmed by 5 bases and J by 2 bases, leaving 16 bases between them. Germline CDR1 reads MDHEN; CDR2 reads SYDVKM. CDR3 protein: CASSSSGTKPYEQYF. For the CDR3, the DNA is TGTGCCAGCAGTAGTTCCGGGACGAAGCCCTACGAGCAGTACTTC.

Note on this clonotype: One end of the junction is discordant with germline, which a read error may explain. The genes are TRBV19 and TRBJ1-1; D remains ambiguous. The CDR3 extends over 13 amino acids. The germline gives CDR1 LNHDA, CDR2 SQIVND (reference sequence). The CDR3 sequence: CASSRSLNTEAYF. In nucleotides, the CDR3 is TGTGCCAGTAGTAGGTCTTTGAACACTGAAGCTTACTTT.

This clonotype was recorded a few times. The chain is built from TRBV28 and TRBJ2-2; either TRBD1 or TRBD2 may fit D (7 bases each). Germline CDR1 is MDHEN and CDR2 is SYDVKM. The CDR3 spans 16 residues. Deletions cut 1 base from V and 4 bases from J, with 13 bases between. CDR3 sequence (DNA): TGTGCCAGCAGTTTATATGCGGGGGACAGCACCGGGGAGCTGTTTTTT. Translated: CASSLYAGDSTGELFF.

The rearrangement joins TRBV10-3 to TRBJ2-2; 9 nucleotides line up with TRBD1. This CDR3 region has 16 residues. V trimming: 5 bases; J trimming: 3 bases; junction bases outside the gene matches: 7. CDR1 is ENHRY, CDR2 SYGVKD, per germline. The CDR3 sequence is CAISPTGGMDTGELFF. The CDR3 coding sequence is TGTGCCATCAGTCCGACAGGGGGAATGGACACCGGGGAGCTGTTTTTT.

This clonotype was recorded once. The genes are TRBV11-2 and TRBJ2-4; 10 bases are a match to TRBD1. Trimming at V came to 2 bases and at J to 7 bases, leaving 8 bases not matched to a gene. From germline, CDR1 is SGHAT and CDR2 FQNNGV. The CDR3 covers 16 residues. The CDR3 bases are TGTGCCAGCAGCTTACTCCGGGACAGGGGTAGGAACATTCAGTACTTC. Translating gives CASSLLRDRGRNIQYF.